This T cell receptor beta chain was sequenced for a study of STAT3 mutations in large granular lymphocyte leukemia. General study results and limits: In T-cell large granular lymphocyte leukemia, about half of patients showed multiple immunodominant subclonotypes.

Germline loops: CDR1 LNHDA, CDR2 SQIVND (reference sequence). The CDR3 totals 10 residues, both ends included. TCRdb's table, derived via immunoSEQ multiplex PCR, lists solely in-frame clones and lacks some. This sample's clone table lists about 2,300 clones. Comment on this clone: No antigen is known for it. The CDR3 carries no conserved terminal phenylalanine or tryptophan, so it likely arises from a read error. Because the CDR3's place on the DNA is in doubt, the DNA is left out and the CDR3 is given as listed by TCRdb.

The TCR comes from a human donor with T large granular lymphocyte leukemia. The donor label of this sample is uncertain. Some clones in this sample may be carry-over from other donors' samples. The chain recombines TRBV19 with TRBJ1-1. The sequenced sample was PBMCs. The CDR3 sequence: CASSGGLYTE.